This TCR beta chain was documented in a study of blood T cells in healthy people across ages. The CDR3 has 11 amino acids. V was shortened by 3 bases and J by 10 bases, with 12 bases between the two germline ends. Germline CDR1 DFQATT, CDR2 SNEGSKA (reference sequence). Primers used in a second PCR of roughly 6 to 12 cycles were a sample-barcoded 5' primer and a J-beta primer mix. TCRdb reprocessed the 5' RACE reads with MiXCR, giving one entry per CDR3 protein. The table records some 920,000 distinct CDR3 sequences, just over 50% of them present only once. The sample taken for sequencing was blood. V usage is TRBV20-1 and J usage is TRBJ1-2; D is unresolved. The clonotype was recovered from a woman aged 55 to 70 in good health. The CDR3 is CSASVRRDYTF. In DNA, the CDR3 is TGCAGTGCTAGTGTTAGGCGGGACTACACCTTC.